This T cell receptor (beta chain) was documented in a study of cytomegalovirus exposure and HLA in healthy donors. The study, taken as a whole, reports: Sequencing likely generated an artifact that appeared as a cluster of highly shared sequence variants.

The PCR made use of 60 Vbeta and 13 Jbeta primers. TCRdb's copy holds only in-frame clones and misses some; the assay was immunoSEQ multiplex PCR. The data hold 150,000 to 200,000 clones, with over 70% observed a single time. A word on this clone: Antigen specificity is unknown.

The germline V gene encodes CDR1 SNHLY and CDR2 FYNNEI. V was trimmed by 6 bases and J by 5 bases, leaving 16 bases between them. The CDR3 sequence is 14 residues long. The sample consisted of PBMCs. The J gene is TRBJ2-5, the V gene TRBV2, with a possible D match to TRBD1 (6 bases). The sequence was collected from a woman aged 55-69 years in good health and CMV-seropositive. CDR3 coding DNA: TGTGCCAGCAGGGGGGCAGAGGTCCAGGAGACCCAGTACTTC. Its protein is CASRGAEVQETQYF.